Shown below are 5 T cell receptor beta chains from a single sample sequenced in a study of control samples from healthy donors and cancer patients. Some clones are missing from TCRdb's copy, which holds only in-frame ones; the method was immunoSEQ multiplex PCR. Of 20,000 to 30,000 clones in the sample, approximately 85% are singletons; the top ten hold about 25%. Sequencing was done on a sample of PBMCs. These TCRs come from a man between 60 and 75 years old with colorectal cancer.

This chain joins TRBV2 and TRBJ2-3; D unclear. The germline V gene has CDR1 SNHLY and CDR2 FYNNEI. The CDR3 loop spans 13 amino acids. The V end was cut by 7 bases, the J end by 2 bases, with 10 bases between. The CDR3 region is CASKPGPTDTQYF. CDR3 DNA: TGTGCCAGCAAGCCAGGCCCCACAGATACGCAGTATTTT.

This clone turned up a few times. This chain connects TRBV10-1 to TRBJ1-5, with unresolved D. Germline values: CDR1 WNHNN, CDR2 SYGVQD (reference sequence). The CDR3 has 12 amino acids. Trimming cost V 3 bases and J 10 bases, with 10 bases left between them. The CDR3 sequence: CASSDSGKPQHF. CDR3 coding DNA: TGCGCCAGCAGTGATTCTGGTAAACCCCAGCATTTT.

This chain joins TRBV21-1 and TRBJ2-6; the table calls TRBD2, which could not be checked here. TRBV21-1 is deemed a pseudogene. The CDR3 covers 15 residues. The CDR3 loop is CASSNRGFGANVLTF. The CDR3 coding sequence is TGTGCCAGCAGCAATCGGGGATTCGGGGCCAACGTCCTGACTTTC.

This chain connects TRBV3-1 (or the pseudogene TRBV3-2) to TRBJ2-1, with 11 nucleotides matching TRBD2. Trimming took 7 bases from V and 11 from J; bases not matched to a gene: 7. The CDR3 length is 13 residues. Germline V gene sequence: CDR1 LGHDT, CDR2 YNNKEL (reference sequence). The CDR3 spells CASTSGGLQKQFF. In DNA, the CDR3 is TGTGCCAGCACTAGCGGGGGGCTACAGAAGCAGTTCTTC.

The CDR3 loop is CASLGQGTEQYV. The DNA for the CDR3 is TGTGCCAGCCTGGGACAGGGGACCGAGCAGTACGTC. The V gene is TRBV28, the J gene TRBJ2-7, with 10 bases identical to TRBD1. Looked up from germline, CDR1 is MDHEN and CDR2 is SYDVKM. The length of the CDR3 is 12 residues. V shed 8 bases and J 6 bases; nucleotides not matched to a gene: 4.